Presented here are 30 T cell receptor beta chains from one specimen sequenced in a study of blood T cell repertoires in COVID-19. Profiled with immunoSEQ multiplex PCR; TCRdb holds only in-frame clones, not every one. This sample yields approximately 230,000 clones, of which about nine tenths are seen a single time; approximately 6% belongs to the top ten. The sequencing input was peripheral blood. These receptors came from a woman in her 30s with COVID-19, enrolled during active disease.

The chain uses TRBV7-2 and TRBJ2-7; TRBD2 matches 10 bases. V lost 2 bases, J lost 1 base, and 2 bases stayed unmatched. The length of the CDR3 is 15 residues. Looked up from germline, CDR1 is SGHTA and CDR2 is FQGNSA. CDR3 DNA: TGTGCCAGCAGCTTACTAGCGGGAGATTCCTACGAGCAGTACGTC. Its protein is CASSLLAGDSYEQYV.

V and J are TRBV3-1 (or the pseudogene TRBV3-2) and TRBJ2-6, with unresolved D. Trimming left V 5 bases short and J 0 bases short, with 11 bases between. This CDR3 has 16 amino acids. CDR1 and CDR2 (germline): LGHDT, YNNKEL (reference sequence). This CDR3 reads CASSFPTVSGANVLTF. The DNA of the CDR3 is TGTGCCAGCAGCTTCCCCACAGTCTCTGGGGCCAACGTCCTGACTTTC.

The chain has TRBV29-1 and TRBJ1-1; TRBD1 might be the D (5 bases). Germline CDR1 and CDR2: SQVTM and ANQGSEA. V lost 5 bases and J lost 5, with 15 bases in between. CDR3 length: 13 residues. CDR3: CSVSLRVETEAFF. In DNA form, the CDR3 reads TGCAGCGTTAGTCTCAGGGTAGAGACTGAAGCTTTCTTT.

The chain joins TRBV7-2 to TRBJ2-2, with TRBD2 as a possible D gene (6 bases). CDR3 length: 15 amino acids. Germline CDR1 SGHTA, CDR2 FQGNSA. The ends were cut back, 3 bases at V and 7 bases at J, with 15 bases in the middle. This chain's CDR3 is CASSFGGKRIGELFF. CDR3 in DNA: TGTGCCAGCAGCTTCGGCGGGAAACGCATCGGGGAGCTGTTTTTT.

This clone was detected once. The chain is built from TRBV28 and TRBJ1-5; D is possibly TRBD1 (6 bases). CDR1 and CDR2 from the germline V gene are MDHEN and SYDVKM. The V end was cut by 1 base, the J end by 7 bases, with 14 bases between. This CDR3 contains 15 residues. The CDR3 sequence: CASSLFGSRGQPQHF. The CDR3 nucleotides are TGTGCCAGCAGTTTATTTGGGTCGAGGGGGCAGCCCCAGCATTTT.

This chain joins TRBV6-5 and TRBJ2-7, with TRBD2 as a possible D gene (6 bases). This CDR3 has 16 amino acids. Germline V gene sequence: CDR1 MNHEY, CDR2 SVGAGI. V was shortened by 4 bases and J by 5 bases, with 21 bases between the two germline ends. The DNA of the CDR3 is TGTGCCAGCAGTTGCCGCCCATCGGGGAGGACCCACGAGCAGTACGTC. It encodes CASSCRPSGRTHEQYV.

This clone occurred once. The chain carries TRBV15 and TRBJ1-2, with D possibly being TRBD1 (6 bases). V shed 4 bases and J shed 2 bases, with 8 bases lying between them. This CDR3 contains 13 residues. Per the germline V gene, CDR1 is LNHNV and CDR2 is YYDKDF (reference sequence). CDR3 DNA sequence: TGTGCCACCAGCAATGGACAGAACTATGGCTACACCTTC. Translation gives CATSNGQNYGYTF. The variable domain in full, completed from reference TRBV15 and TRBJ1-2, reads DAMVIQNPRYQVTQFGKPVTLSCSQTLNHNVMYWYQQKSSQAPKLLFHYYDKDFNNEADTPDNFQSRRPNTSFCFLDIRSPGLGDTAMYLCATSNGQNYGYTFGSGTRLTVV.

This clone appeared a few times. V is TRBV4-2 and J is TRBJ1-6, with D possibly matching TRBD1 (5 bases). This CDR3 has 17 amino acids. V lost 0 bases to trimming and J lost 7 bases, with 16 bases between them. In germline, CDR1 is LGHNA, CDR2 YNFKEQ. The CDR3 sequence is CASSQDQGGGPNSPLHF. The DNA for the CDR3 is TGTGCCAGCAGCCAAGATCAGGGCGGCGGTCCGAATTCACCCCTCCACTTT.

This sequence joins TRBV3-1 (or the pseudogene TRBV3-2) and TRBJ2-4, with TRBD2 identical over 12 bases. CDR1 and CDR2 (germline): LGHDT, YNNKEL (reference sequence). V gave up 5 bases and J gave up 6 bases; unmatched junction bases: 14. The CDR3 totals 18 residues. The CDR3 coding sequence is TGTGCCAGCAGCGCCAGACTAGCGGGAGAAGGGGCAGGAAACATTCAGTACTTC. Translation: CASSARLAGEGAGNIQYF.

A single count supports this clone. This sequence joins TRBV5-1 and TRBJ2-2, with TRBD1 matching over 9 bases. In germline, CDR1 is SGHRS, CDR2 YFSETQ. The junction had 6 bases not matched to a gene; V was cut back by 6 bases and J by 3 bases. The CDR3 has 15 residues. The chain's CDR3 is CASTSGTGYTGELFF. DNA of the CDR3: TGCGCCAGCACCTCCGGGACAGGGTACACCGGGGAGCTGTTTTTT.

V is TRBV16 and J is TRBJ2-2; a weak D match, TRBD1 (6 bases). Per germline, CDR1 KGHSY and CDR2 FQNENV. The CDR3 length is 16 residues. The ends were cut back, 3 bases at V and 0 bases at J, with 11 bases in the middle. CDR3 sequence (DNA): TGTGCCAGCAGCCATAGGGGGTTCCCGAACACCGGGGAGCTGTTTTTT. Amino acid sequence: CASSHRGFPNTGELFF.

Here the CDR3 reads CASSPRQVLSYNSPLHF. The DNA of the CDR3 is TGTGCCAGCAGCCCTCGACAGGTGCTCTCCTATAATTCACCCCTCCACTTT. The rearrangement links TRBV5-5 to TRBJ1-6; possibly TRBD1 for D (6 bases). This CDR3 is 17 amino acids long. CDR1 and CDR2 from the germline V gene are SGHKS and YYEKEE (reference sequence). The germline V and J ends were trimmed by 4 bases and 0 bases, with 14 bases remaining between them.

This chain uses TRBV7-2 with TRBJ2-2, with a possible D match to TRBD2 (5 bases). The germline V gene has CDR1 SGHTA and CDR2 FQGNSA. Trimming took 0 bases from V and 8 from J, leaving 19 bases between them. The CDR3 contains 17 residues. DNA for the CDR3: TGTGCCAGCAGCTTAGCGGTGTGGAGCGGACTGGGTGGGGAGCTGTTTTTT. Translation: CASSLAVWSGLGGELFF. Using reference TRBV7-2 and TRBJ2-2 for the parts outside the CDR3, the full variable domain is GAGVSQSPSNKVTEKGKDVELRCDPISGHTALYWYRQSLGQGLEFLIYFQGNSAPDKSGLPSDRFSAERTGGSVSTLTIQRTQQEDSAVYLCASSLAVWSGLGGELFFGEGSRLTVL.

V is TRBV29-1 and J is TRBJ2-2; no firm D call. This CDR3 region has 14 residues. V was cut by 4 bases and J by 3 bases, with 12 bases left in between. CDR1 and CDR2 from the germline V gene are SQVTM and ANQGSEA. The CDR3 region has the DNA TGCAGCGTTGGTGGCCTAGAGGACACCGGGGAGCTGTTTTTT. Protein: CSVGGLEDTGELFF.

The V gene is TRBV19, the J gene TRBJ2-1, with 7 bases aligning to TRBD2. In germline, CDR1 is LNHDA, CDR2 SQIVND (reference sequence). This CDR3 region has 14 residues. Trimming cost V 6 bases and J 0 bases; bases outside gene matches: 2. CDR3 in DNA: TGTGCCAGTAGAGCGGGGTCCTCCTACAATGAGCAGTTCTTC. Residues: CASRAGSSYNEQFF.

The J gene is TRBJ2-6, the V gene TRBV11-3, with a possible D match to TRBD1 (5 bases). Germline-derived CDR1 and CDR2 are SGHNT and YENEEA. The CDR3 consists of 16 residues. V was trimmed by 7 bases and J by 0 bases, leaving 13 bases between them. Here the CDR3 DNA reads TGTGCCAGCAAAAAGACAGCGAGCTCTGGGGCCAACGTCCTGACTTTC. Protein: CASKKTASSGANVLTF.

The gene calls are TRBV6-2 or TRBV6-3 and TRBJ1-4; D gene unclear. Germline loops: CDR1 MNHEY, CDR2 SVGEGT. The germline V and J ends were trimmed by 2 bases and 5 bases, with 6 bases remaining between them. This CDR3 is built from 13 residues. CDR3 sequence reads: CASSYRENEKLFF. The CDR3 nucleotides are TGTGCCAGCAGTTACCGGGAGAATGAAAAACTGTTTTTT.

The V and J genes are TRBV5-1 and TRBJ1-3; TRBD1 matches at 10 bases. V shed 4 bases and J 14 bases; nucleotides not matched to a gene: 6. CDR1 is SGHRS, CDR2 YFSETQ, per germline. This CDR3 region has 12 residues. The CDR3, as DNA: TGCGCCAGCAGCCCGGGGACAGGGGATTTATATTTT. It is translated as CASSPGTGDLYF.

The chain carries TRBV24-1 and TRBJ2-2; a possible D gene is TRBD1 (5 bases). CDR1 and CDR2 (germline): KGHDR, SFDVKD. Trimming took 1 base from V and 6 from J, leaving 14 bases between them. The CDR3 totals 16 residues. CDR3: CATSDFLQGSAGELFF. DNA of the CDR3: TGTGCCACCAGTGATTTTCTCCAGGGATCGGCCGGGGAGCTGTTTTTT.

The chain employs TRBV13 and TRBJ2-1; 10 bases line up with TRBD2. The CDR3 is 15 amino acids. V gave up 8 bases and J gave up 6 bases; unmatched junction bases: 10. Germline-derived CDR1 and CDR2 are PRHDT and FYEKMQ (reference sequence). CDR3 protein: CASLIAGGRGNEQFF. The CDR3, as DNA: TGTGCCAGCCTCATAGCGGGGGGCAGAGGCAATGAGCAGTTCTTC.

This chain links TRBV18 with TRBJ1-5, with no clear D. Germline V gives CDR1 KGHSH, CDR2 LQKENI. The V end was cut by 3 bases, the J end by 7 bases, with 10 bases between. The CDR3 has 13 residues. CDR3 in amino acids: CASSPPGSQPQHF. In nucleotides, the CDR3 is TGTGCCAGCTCACCCCCTGGGAGCCAGCCCCAGCATTTT.

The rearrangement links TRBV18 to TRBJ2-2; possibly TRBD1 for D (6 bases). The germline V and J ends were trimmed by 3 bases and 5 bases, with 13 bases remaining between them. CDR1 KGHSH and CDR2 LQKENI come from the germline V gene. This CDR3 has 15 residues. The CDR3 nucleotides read TGTGCCAGCTCACCTACAGGGCCTTGGACCGGGGAGCTGTTTTTT. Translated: CASSPTGPWTGELFF.

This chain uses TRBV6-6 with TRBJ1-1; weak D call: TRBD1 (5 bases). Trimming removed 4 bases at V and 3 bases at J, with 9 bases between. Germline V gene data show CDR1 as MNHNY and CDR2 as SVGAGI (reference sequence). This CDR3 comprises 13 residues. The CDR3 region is CASSSGTYTEAFF. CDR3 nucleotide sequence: TGTGCCAGCAGTTCTGGGACTTACACTGAAGCTTTCTTT.

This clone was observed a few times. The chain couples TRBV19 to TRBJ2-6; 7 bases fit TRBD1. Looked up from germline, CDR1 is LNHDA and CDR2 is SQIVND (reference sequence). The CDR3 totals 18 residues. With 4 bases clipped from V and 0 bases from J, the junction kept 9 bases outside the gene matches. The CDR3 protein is CASSRGTEWDSGANVLTF. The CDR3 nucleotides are TGTGCCAGTAGTAGGGGGACAGAATGGGACTCTGGGGCCAACGTCCTGACTTTC.

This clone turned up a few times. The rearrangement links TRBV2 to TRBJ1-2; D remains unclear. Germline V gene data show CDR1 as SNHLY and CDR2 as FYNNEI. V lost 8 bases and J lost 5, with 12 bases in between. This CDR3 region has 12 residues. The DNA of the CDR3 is TGTGCCAGCCAAACTCGGGGTTATGGCTACACCTTC. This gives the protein CASQTRGYGYTF.

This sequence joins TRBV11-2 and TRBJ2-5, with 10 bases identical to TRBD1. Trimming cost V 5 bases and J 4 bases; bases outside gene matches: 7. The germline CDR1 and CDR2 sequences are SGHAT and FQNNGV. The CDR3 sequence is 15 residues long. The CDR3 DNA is TGTGCCAGCAGCCCCGGGACAGGGGTTGGAGAGACCCAGTACTTC. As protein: CASSPGTGVGETQYF.

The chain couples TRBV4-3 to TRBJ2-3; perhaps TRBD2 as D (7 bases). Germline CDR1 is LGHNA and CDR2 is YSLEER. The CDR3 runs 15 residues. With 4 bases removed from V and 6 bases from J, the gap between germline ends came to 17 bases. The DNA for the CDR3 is TGCGCCAGCAGCCCATGGGGGGGGCAAAGGGATACGCAGTATTTT. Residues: CASSPWGGQRDTQYF.

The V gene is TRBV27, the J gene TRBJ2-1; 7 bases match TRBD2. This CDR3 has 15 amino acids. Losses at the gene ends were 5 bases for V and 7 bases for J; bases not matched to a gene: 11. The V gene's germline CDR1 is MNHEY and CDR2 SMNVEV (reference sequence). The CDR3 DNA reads TGTGCCAGCAGTGGACTAGTCCCCCCCCTAAATGAGCAGTTCTTC. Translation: CASSGLVPPLNEQFF.

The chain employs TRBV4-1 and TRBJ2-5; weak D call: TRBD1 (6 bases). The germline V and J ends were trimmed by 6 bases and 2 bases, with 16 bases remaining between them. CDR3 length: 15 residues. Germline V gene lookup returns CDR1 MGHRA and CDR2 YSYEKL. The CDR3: CASSPDRTAQETQYF. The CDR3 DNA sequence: TGCGCCAGCAGTCCCGATCGGACAGCTCAAGAGACCCAGTACTTC.

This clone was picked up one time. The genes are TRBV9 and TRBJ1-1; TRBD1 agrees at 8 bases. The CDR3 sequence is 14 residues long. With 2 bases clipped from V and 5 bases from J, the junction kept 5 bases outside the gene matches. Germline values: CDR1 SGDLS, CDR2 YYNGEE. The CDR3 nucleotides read TGTGCCAGCAGCGTGGCAGGGGGCGTAACTGAAGCTTTCTTT. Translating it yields CASSVAGGVTEAFF.